The 19 T cell receptor beta chains listed next were all sequenced from one sample in a study of cytomegalovirus exposure and HLA in healthy donors. Profiling relied on immunoSEQ multiplex PCR, and the TCRdb table lists in-frame clones only, not all of them. The sample records 55,000 to 80,000 clones, over 90% being singletons. Sequencing input: PBMCs. The receptor set was obtained from a woman aged 18-29 years in good health and CMV-seropositive.

The J gene is TRBJ2-3, the V gene TRBV27; TRBD2 matches at 7 bases. Germline CDR1 and CDR2: MNHEY and SMNVEV (reference sequence). After removal of 6 bases from V and 0 bases from J, the junction contained 3 bases not matched to a gene. This CDR3 has 14 residues. CDR3 amino acids: CASRRGTSTDTQYF. The CDR3 DNA is TGTGCCAGCAGGCGGGGGACTAGCACAGATACGCAGTATTTT.

The chain links TRBV7-8 to TRBJ1-2; TRBD1 aligns across 10 bases. J was trimmed by 6 bases and V by 0 bases; bases with no gene match: 4. CDR1 is SGHVS and CDR2 is FQNEAQ in the germline V gene. The CDR3 sequence is 15 residues long. CDR3 nucleotide sequence: TGTGCCAGCAGCTTAGCGGGACAGGGGAAGGATGGCTACACCTTC. Translated: CASSLAGQGKDGYTF.

In its sample, this clone was seen once. The chain is built from TRBV11-2 and TRBJ2-3; 8 nucleotides align to TRBD2. CDR1 SGHAT and CDR2 FQNNGV come from the germline V gene. With 5 bases clipped from V and 4 bases from J, the junction kept 5 bases outside the gene matches. This CDR3 region has 14 residues. The CDR3, as DNA: TGTGCCAGCAGCGACGGACTAGCTTCAGATACGCAGTATTTT. It encodes CASSDGLASDTQYF.

This chain links TRBV19 with TRBJ2-3; 9 nucleotides align to TRBD2. This CDR3 region has 14 residues. CDR1 is LNHDA and CDR2 is SQIVND in the germline V gene (reference sequence). V lost 7 bases, J lost 4 bases, and 6 bases stayed unmatched. This CDR3 reads CASKGGRGSDTQYF. For the CDR3, the DNA is TGTGCCAGTAAGGGCGGGAGGGGTTCAGATACGCAGTATTTT.

This clone appeared a single time. CDR3 coding DNA: TGTGCCAGCAAGATCGGGGGGAGCAATCAGCCCCAGCATTTT. It is translated as CASKIGGSNQPQHF. J is TRBJ1-5 and V is TRBV13; D possibly corresponds to TRBD1 (5 bases). The germline CDR1 and CDR2 sequences are PRHDT and FYEKMQ (reference sequence). This CDR3 has 14 residues. V was cut by 7 bases and J by 1 base, with 11 bases left in between. The full variable domain, its missing parts supplied by reference TRBV13 and TRBJ1-5, is AAGVIQSPRHLIKEKRETATLKCYPIPRHDTVYWYQQGPGQDPQFLISFYEKMQSDKGSIPDRFSAQQFSDYHSELNMSSLELGDSALYFCASKIGGSNQPQHFGDGTRLSIL.

The chain carries TRBV7-3 and TRBJ2-1; TRBD1 might be the D (5 bases). Trimming took off 1 base at V and 3 bases at J, with 10 bases between the two ends. Germline CDR1 and CDR2: SGHTA and FQGTGA. The CDR3 contains 15 residues. The CDR3 DNA reads as TGTGCCAGCAGCTTAAGGACAAAGCTCTACAATGAGCAGTTCTTC. Residues: CASSLRTKLYNEQFF.

This chain connects TRBV7-2 to TRBJ1-2; a possible D gene is TRBD1 (5 bases). The germline V and J ends were trimmed by 4 bases and 7 bases, with 16 bases remaining between them. Germline V gene lookup returns CDR1 SGHTA and CDR2 FQGNSA. The CDR3 consists of 14 residues. The CDR3 loop reads CASSYSATGGGYTF. CDR3 nucleotide sequence: TGTGCCAGCAGCTACTCCGCGACCGGGGGTGGCTACACCTTC.

The J gene is TRBJ2-1, the V gene TRBV9; D might be TRBD2 (6 bases). The length of the CDR3 is 15 residues. V shed 0 bases and J shed 9 bases, with 16 bases lying between them. The germline gives CDR1 SGDLS, CDR2 YYNGEE. CDR3 sequence reads: CASSVAGRENAEQFF. The CDR3 nucleotides read TGTGCCAGCAGCGTAGCCGGTCGGGAGAATGCTGAGCAGTTCTTC.

The chain carries TRBV5-1 and TRBJ2-2; D perhaps matches TRBD1 (5 bases). The CDR3 is made up of 16 amino acids. Trimming removed 4 bases at V and 4 bases at J, with 17 bases between. Germline loops: CDR1 SGHRS, CDR2 YFSETQ. The CDR3 DNA reads TGCGCCAGCAGCCGACAAGGGGATGTTAGCACCGGGGAGCTGTTTTTT. Translated, it gives CASSRQGDVSTGELFF. The full variable domain, with the rest looked up from reference TRBV5-1 and TRBJ2-2, is KAGVTQTPRYLIKTRGQQVTLSCSPISGHRSVSWYQQTPGQGLQFLFEYFSETQRNKGNFPGRFSGRQFSNSRSEMNVSTLELGDSALYLCASSRQGDVSTGELFFGEGSRLTVL.

The chain is built from TRBV30 and TRBJ2-3, with 8 bases identical to TRBD2. After removal of 3 bases from V and 4 bases from J, the junction contained 9 bases not matched to a gene. CDR3 length equals 15 residues. CDR1 and CDR2 from the germline V gene are GTSNPN and SVGIG (reference sequence). The CDR3 spells CAWRTLAGGSDTQYF. The CDR3, as DNA: TGTGCCTGGAGGACCTTGGCGGGAGGATCAGATACGCAGTATTTT. Looking up the rest from reference TRBV30 and TRBJ2-3 gives the full variable domain: SQTIHQWPATLVQPVGSPLSLECTVEGTSNPNLYWYRQAAGRGLQLLFYSVGIGQISSEVPQNLSASRPQDRQFILSSKKLLLSDSGFYLCAWRTLAGGSDTQYFGPGTRLTVL.

The CDR3 reads CASSRFAGVNTEAFF. In nucleotides, the CDR3 is TGTGCCAGCAGTCGATTTGCAGGGGTGAACACTGAAGCTTTCTTT. The genes are TRBV27 and TRBJ1-1; weak D call: TRBD1 (6 bases). Germline V gene data show CDR1 as MNHEY and CDR2 as SMNVEV (reference sequence). The V gene lost 5 bases and the J gene lost 0 bases, with 13 bases spanning the gap. CDR3 length: 15 residues.

V usage is TRBV7-9 and J usage is TRBJ1-1; D not certain. This CDR3 is 15 amino acids long. V lost 4 bases, J lost 1 base, and 13 bases lay in between. The V gene's germline CDR1 is SEHNR and CDR2 FQNEAQ (reference sequence). CDR3 nucleotides: TGTGCCAGCAGCTCCAGTCCCAACCAGAACACTGAAGCTTTCTTT. It is translated as CASSSSPNQNTEAFF.

The V and J genes are TRBV7-9 and TRBJ1-1; tentatively, D is TRBD1 (5 bases). This CDR3 region has 15 residues. Trimming cost V 1 base and J 1 base, with 10 bases left between them. The germline CDR1 and CDR2 sequences are SEHNR and FQNEAQ (reference sequence). The CDR3 reads CASSLGGARNTEAFF. The CDR3 DNA reads as TGTGCCAGCAGCTTAGGGGGCGCACGGAACACTGAAGCTTTCTTT.

The CDR3 DNA reads TGCGCCAGCAGCTTCGGGACAGGGCCCTACGAGCAGTACTTC. The encoded protein is CASSFGTGPYEQYF. This sequence joins TRBV5-1 and TRBJ2-7, with 9 bases that match TRBD1. The V gene end was trimmed by 2 bases and the J gene end by 2 bases; junction bases not matched to a gene: 2. Germline CDR1 SGHRS, CDR2 YFSETQ. The CDR3 contains 14 residues.

The rearrangement joins TRBV29-1 to TRBJ2-2; a weak D match, TRBD1 (5 bases). V lost 4 bases to trimming and J lost 0 bases, with 12 bases between them. This CDR3 spans 15 amino acids. Per germline, CDR1 SQVTM and CDR2 ANQGSEA. CDR3 DNA sequence: TGCAGCGTTGCGACAGCACACTCGAACACCGGGGAGCTGTTTTTT. It specifies CSVATAHSNTGELFF.

V gene TRBV5-5 combines with J gene TRBJ2-3; D call uncertain. Looked up from germline, CDR1 is SGHKS and CDR2 is YYEKEE (reference sequence). This CDR3 has 16 amino acids. V was shortened by 6 bases and J by 2 bases, with 19 bases between the two germline ends. The CDR3 here is CASTVEGWAYTDTQYF. The DNA for the CDR3 is TGTGCCAGCACCGTAGAAGGATGGGCCTACACAGATACGCAGTATTTT.

The V gene is TRBV5-4, the J gene TRBJ1-4; unclear D gene. Deletions cut 4 bases from V and 8 bases from J, with 15 bases between. Germline V gives CDR1 SGHNT, CDR2 YYREEE (reference sequence). The CDR3 runs to 14 residues. The CDR3 is CASSPENRHEKLFF. Written as DNA, the CDR3 is TGTGCCAGCAGCCCCGAGAACAGACACGAAAAACTGTTTTTT.

This clone occurred a few times. J is TRBJ1-1 and V is TRBV5-1, with D hard to call. The CDR3 totals 16 residues. V shed 2 bases and J shed 0 bases, with 14 bases lying between them. The germline V gene has CDR1 SGHRS and CDR2 YFSETQ. CDR3 residues: CASSFQGTQVNTEAFF. The CDR3, as DNA: TGCGCCAGCAGCTTTCAAGGTACCCAGGTGAACACTGAAGCTTTCTTT.

This chain joins TRBV2 and TRBJ2-7, with 9 bases matching TRBD1. The CDR3 has 13 residues. The V gene's germline CDR1 is SNHLY and CDR2 FYNNEI. V dropped 6 bases and J dropped 2; count of bases not matched to a gene: 2. Written as DNA, the CDR3 is TGTGCCAGCAGGGGGACAGGGCCCTACGAGCAGTACTTC. It encodes CASRGTGPYEQYF.